These T cell receptor beta chains were read from a single sample in a study of radiation and T cells in renal cell carcinoma. The protocol was immunoSEQ multiplex PCR, while the TCRdb copy is restricted to in-frame clones and leaves out a portion. The table shows roughly 20,000 clones, with over 50% occurring only once. The sequencing used tumor tissue, collected from a patient whose treatment was nephrectomy without radiotherapy. These receptors came from a man in his fifties or sixties with renal cell carcinoma. Each CDR3 is given with its conserved first and last residue. D genes are given only for firm matches. Size is omitted from some rows. Given values are once, few, many or a class for expanded clones.

CDR3 DNA | CDR3 protein | D gene | V gene | CDR3 length | clone size | J gene
TGTGCCAGCAGCCCCCGAGGGACAGAGAACACTGAAGCTTTCTTT | CASSPRGTENTEAFF | TRBD1 | TRBV7-9 | 15 | - | TRBJ1-1
TGTGCCAGCAGCTCCCTACAGGGGATTAATGAAAAACTGTTTTTT | CASSSLQGINEKLFF | TRBD1 | TRBV7-8 | 15 | - | TRBJ1-4
TGTGCCAGCAGTTATAGTGGGATCTACGAGCAGTACTTC | CASSYSGIYEQYF | - | TRBV28 | 13 | - | TRBJ2-7
TGCAGCGTCCAGACGGGGGCGGACTATGGCTACACCTTC | CSVQTGADYGYTF | - | TRBV29-1 | 13 | - | TRBJ1-2
TGTGCCAGCAGCCCCGGGCGGGGACGCTATGGCTACACCTTC | CASSPGRGRYGYTF | - | TRBV4-2 | 14 | few | TRBJ1-2
TGTGCCAGCAAGCAGGGGATTCTGAATGCTTTCTTT | CASKQGILNAFF | - | TRBV6-6 | 12 | - | TRBJ1-1
TGTGCCAGCTCAGGTCGGTCTGGGAATGGCTACACCTTC | CASSGRSGNGYTF | - | TRBV27 | 13 | few | TRBJ1-2
TGTGCCAGCAGCCAAAGGGGGTGGGATGGCTACACCTTC | CASSQRGWDGYTF | - | TRBV4-2 | 13 | few | TRBJ1-2
TGTGCCAGCAGCTCAAGGCGGGGGAAAGAGACCCAGTACTTC | CASSSRRGKETQYF | TRBD2 | TRBV25-1 | 14 | once | TRBJ2-5
TGTGCCAGCAGCTTAAGGGACTTAGGCTATGGCTACACCTTC | CASSLRDLGYGYTF | - | TRBV7-2 | 14 | - | TRBJ1-2
TGTGCCAGCAGCCCCCCCCGTGGCAGGGGCTTAAGGACTGAAGCTTTCTTT | CASSPPRGRGLRTEAFF | - | TRBV7-2 | 17 | few | TRBJ1-1
TGTGCCAGTGATACAGGGGGGACCGAGCAGTACTTC | CASDTGGTEQYF | TRBD1 | TRBV6-1 | 12 | - | TRBJ2-7
TGTGCCAGTGGATCGGTTCAGCCCCAGCATTTT | CASGSVQPQHF | - | TRBV19 | 11 | once | TRBJ1-5
TGTGCCAGCAGCTTAGAACAGCCCGACAGGTGGTTTTACGAGCAGTACTTC | CASSLEQPDRWFYEQYF | - | TRBV7-9 | 17 | - | TRBJ2-7
TGTGCCAGCAGCTTGACCCGACAGGGGAGGTATGGCTACACCTTC | CASSLTRQGRYGYTF | TRBD1 | TRBV5-6 | 15 | - | TRBJ1-2
TGTGCCAGCAGTCAAGAACCCTGGGAAGACTACGAGCAGTACTTC | CASSQEPWEDYEQYF | - | TRBV7-3 | 15 | few | TRBJ2-7
TGTGCCAGCAGCTGGACAGGGGAGAACACTGAAGCTTTCTTT | CASSWTGENTEAFF | TRBD1 | TRBV7-3 | 14 | medium-sized | TRBJ1-1
TGTGCCAGCAGCTTAGATGGCGCTTATGGCTACACCTTC | CASSLDGAYGYTF | - | TRBV11-2 | 13 | few | TRBJ1-2
TGTGCCAGCAGTTCGCCCGGGACAAGCGGAAACACCATATATTTT | CASSSPGTSGNTIYF | - | TRBV7-6 | 15 | - | TRBJ1-3
TGTGCCAGCAGCCTTAGCGCCGGTGGCTACACCTTC | CASSLSAGGYTF | - | TRBV7-2 | 12 | - | TRBJ1-2